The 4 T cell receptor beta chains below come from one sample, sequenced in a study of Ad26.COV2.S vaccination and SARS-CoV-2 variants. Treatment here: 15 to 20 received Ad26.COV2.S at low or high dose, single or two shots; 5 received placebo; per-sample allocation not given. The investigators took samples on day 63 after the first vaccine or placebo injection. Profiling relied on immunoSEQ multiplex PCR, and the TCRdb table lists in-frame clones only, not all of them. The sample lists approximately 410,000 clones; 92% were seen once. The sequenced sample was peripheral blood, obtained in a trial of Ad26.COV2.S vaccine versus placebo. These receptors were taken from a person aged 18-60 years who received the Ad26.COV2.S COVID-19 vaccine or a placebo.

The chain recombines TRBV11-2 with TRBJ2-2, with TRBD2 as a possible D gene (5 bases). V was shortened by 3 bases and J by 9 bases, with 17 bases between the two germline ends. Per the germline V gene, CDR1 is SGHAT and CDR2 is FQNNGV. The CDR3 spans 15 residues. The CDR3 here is CASSFRTGSARELFF. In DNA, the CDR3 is TGTGCCAGCAGCTTCCGTACGGGGTCGGCTCGGGAGCTGTTTTTT.

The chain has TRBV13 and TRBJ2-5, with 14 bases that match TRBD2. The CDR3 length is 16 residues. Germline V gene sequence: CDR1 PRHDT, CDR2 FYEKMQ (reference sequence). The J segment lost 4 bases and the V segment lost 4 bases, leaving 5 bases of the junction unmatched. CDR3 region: CASSSRLAGGVETQYF. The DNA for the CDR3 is TGTGCCAGCAGCTCCCGACTAGCGGGGGGGGTAGAGACCCAGTACTTC. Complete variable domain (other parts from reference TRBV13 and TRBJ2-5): AAGVIQSPRHLIKEKRETATLKCYPIPRHDTVYWYQQGPGQDPQFLISFYEKMQSDKGSIPDRFSAQQFSDYHSELNMSSLELGDSALYFCASSSRLAGGVETQYFGPGTRLLVL.

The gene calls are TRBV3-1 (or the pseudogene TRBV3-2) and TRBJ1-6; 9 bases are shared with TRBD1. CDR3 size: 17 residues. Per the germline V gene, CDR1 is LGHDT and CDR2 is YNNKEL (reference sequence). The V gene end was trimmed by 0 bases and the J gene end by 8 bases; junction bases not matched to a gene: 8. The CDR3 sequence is CASSQDAGQGIHSPLHF. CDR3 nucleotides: TGTGCCAGCAGCCAAGATGCGGGACAGGGCATTCATTCACCCCTCCACTTT.

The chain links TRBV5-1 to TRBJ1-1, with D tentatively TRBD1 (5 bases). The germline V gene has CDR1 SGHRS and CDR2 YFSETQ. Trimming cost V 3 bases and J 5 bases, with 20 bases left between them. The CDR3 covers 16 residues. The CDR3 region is CASSSGWGTRRTEAFF. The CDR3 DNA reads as TGCGCCAGCAGCTCGGGGTGGGGGACGCGACGGACTGAAGCTTTCTTT.